This T cell receptor (beta chain) was recorded in a study of cytomegalovirus exposure and HLA in healthy donors. General study points: A later analysis reportedly identified an Asian-associated ancestry cluster as carrying fewer N-insertions than the approximately 670-donor mean. Segments of the TCR beta V type were, in most cases, productive about 87% or about 30% of the time in an earlier analysis. Analyzed later, association rates of TCRs varied across HLA loci, with DRB1 most and HLA-C fewest.

To note about this clone: The antigen is undetermined.

Vbeta (60) and Jbeta (13) primers were used in the PCR. The protocol was immunoSEQ multiplex PCR, while the TCRdb copy is restricted to in-frame clones and leaves out a portion. Of around 130,000 clones in the sample, about 70% were seen once. Germline V gives CDR1 SGHTA, CDR2 FQGNSA. The V end lost 7 bases, the J end lost 1 base, and 10 bases lay between the germline ends. This CDR3 comprises 14 residues. The source material was PBMCs. The sequence came from a woman between 40 and 50 years old in good health and CMV-seropositive. The J gene is TRBJ2-2, the V gene TRBV7-2; TRBD2 is a possible D gene (6 bases). The CDR3 DNA reads TGTGCCAGCATCGGAGGGGAGAACACCGGGGAGCTGTTTTTT. This gives the protein CASIGGENTGELFF.